This is a list of T cell receptor beta chains from one sample in a study of breast tumors, draining lymph nodes, adjacent tissues. A single record per CDR3 protein comes from TCRdb applying MiXCR to the multiplex PCR reads. This table holds 6,000 or so distinct CDR3 sequences, around 46% found once. What was sequenced was tumor-adjacent breast tissue. The receptor source for this set is a female donor with breast cancer. Some clones in this sample may be carry-over from other donors' samples. Each CDR3 is given with its conserved first and last residue. A D gene is named only where the DNA matches it firmly. Only some rows state a clone size, as once, few, many or a class for expanded clones.

J,D,V,size,CDR3,DNA
TRBJ2-5,.,TRBV12-3/TRBV12-4,many,CASSWDRRTQYF,TGTGCCAGCAGTTGGGATCGGAGGACCCAGTACTTC
TRBJ1-6,.,TRBV3-1,medium-sized,CASSLVEGNSPLHF,TGTGCCAGCAGCTTGGTGGAGGGCAATTCACCCCTCCACTTT
TRBJ2-5,.,TRBV16,many,CASSQSAETQYF,TGTGCCAGCAGCCAATCAGCAGAGACCCAGTACTTC
TRBJ2-2,TRBD2,TRBV20-1,.,CSARLAGDTGELFF,TGCAGTGCTAGACTAGCGGGAGACACCGGGGAGCTGTTTTTT
TRBJ2-1,TRBD1,TRBV29-1,medium-sized,CSTRQGYNEQFF,TGCAGCACCCGACAGGGATACAATGAGCAGTTCTTC
TRBJ2-7,.,TRBV2,medium-sized,CASSELEDTAYEQYF,TGTGCCAGCAGTGAATTGGAGGACACCGCCTACGAGCAGTACTTC
TRBJ2-7,TRBD2,TRBV5-1,medium-sized,CASSLVSQGGSGSIGEQYF,TGCGCCAGCAGCTTGGTCAGCCAAGGTGGTAGCGGGAGCATTGGCGAGCAGTACTTC
TRBJ2-3,TRBD2,TRBV27,large,CASSLTSGSVLAIDTQYF,TGTGCCAGCAGTTTGACTAGCGGGAGTGTACTGGCGATAGATACGCAGTATTTT
TRBJ2-7,.,TRBV5-4,.,CASSNRGPYEQYF,TGTGCCAGCAGCAATCGGGGGCCCTACGAGCAGTACTTC
TRBJ2-2,TRBD2,TRBV29-1,many,CSGTSENTGELFF,TGCAGCGGGACTAGCGAGAACACCGGGGAGCTGTTTTTT
TRBJ1-2,.,TRBV3-1,many,CASSPTLQGRNYGYTF,TGTGCCAGCAGCCCGACCCTACAGGGTCGGAACTATGGCTACACCTTC
TRBJ2-3,.,TRBV6-1,many,CASSEVGSTDTQYF,TGTGCCAGCAGTGAAGTTGGTAGCACAGATACGCAGTATTTT
TRBJ2-1,.,TRBV9,.,CASSVGGSMNEQFF,TGTGCCAGCAGCGTAGGGGGGTCTATGAATGAGCAGTTCTTC
TRBJ2-5,TRBD2,TRBV4-2,many,CASSPIAGGETQYF,TGTGCCAGCAGCCCGATCGCGGGGGGAGAGACCCAGTACTTC
TRBJ2-7,.,TRBV7-3,.,CASAIGLGYEQYF,TGTGCCAGCGCGATTGGACTGGGATACGAGCAGTACTTC
TRBJ2-1,.,TRBV6-1,many,CASSEVGGAHNEQFF,TGTGCCAGCAGTGAAGTGGGGGGGGCCCACAATGAGCAGTTCTTC
TRBJ2-2,.,TRBV28,few,CATYRGDTGELFF,TGTGCCACCTATCGAGGGGACACCGGGGAGCTGTTTTTT
TRBJ1-2,TRBD1,TRBV20-1,medium-sized,CSAPRMTGVYGYTF,TGCAGTGCGCCGCGGATGACAGGGGTTTATGGCTACACCTTC
TRBJ1-2,TRBD1,TRBV7-2,many,CASSLARDRGPVNYGYTF,TGTGCCAGCAGCTTAGCCAGGGACAGGGGGCCCGTTAACTATGGCTACACCTTC
TRBJ1-4,.,TRBV2,few,CATTTWDRARPQELFF,TGTGCCACTACAACATGGGATCGGGCCCGACCTCAAGAACTGTTTTTT
TRBJ2-1,TRBD2,TRBV4-2,many,CASSQERGLVNEQFF,TGTGCCAGCAGCCAAGAGAGGGGACTAGTTAATGAGCAGTTCTTC
TRBJ1-2,TRBD1,TRBV7-8,.,CASSGTGGYGYTF,TGTGCCAGCAGCGGTACAGGGGGCTATGGCTACACCTTC
TRBJ1-2,.,TRBV4-3,medium-sized,CASSQDLGGMGYGYTF,TGCGCCAGCAGCCAAGATCTGGGGGGAATGGGCTATGGCTACACCTTC
TRBJ1-4,TRBD1,TRBV5-5,many,CASSWGTGQNEKLFF,TGTGCCAGCAGCTGGGGGACAGGTCAAAATGAAAAACTGTTTTTT
TRBJ1-2,.,TRBV4-3,medium-sized,CASSQYTGTEYGYTF,TGCGCCAGCAGCCAATACACCGGGACGGAATATGGCTACACCTTC
TRBJ2-7,.,TRBV5-1,.,CASSLVDEQYF,TGCGCCAGCAGCTTGGTGGACGAGCAGTACTTC
TRBJ1-5,.,TRBV20-1,medium-sized,CSARDGPGQPQHF,TGCAGTGCTCGTGACGGGCCAGGTCAGCCCCAGCATTTT
TRBJ2-7,TRBD2,TRBV20-1,medium-sized,CSAGPLAESSYEQYF,TGCAGTGCCGGCCCCCTAGCGGAAAGCTCCTACGAGCAGTACTTC
TRBJ2-3,.,TRBV6-1,few,CASSEAVGLGPDTQYF,TGTGCCAGCAGTGAAGCGGTGGGGCTGGGACCAGATACGCAGTATTTT
TRBJ2-7,.,TRBV6-1,.,CASRSLGGAGDYEQYF,TGTGCCAGCAGATCATTGGGGGGCGCGGGGGACTACGAGCAGTACTTC
TRBJ2-2,.,TRBV20-1,many,CSASGSRTGELFF,TGCAGTGCTAGCGGGAGCCGAACCGGGGAGCTGTTTTTT
TRBJ2-1,.,TRBV19,medium-sized,CASSIEGSTYNEQFF,TGTGCCAGTAGTATAGAGGGGAGCACCTACAATGAGCAGTTCTTC
TRBJ1-6,.,TRBV13,.,CASSGSFTNYNSPLHF,TGTGCCAGCAGCGGGAGCTTTACTAACTATAATTCACCCCTCCACTTT
TRBJ2-3,.,TRBV28,.,CASSLRSRNTQYF,TGTGCCAGCAGTTTACGTAGCCGGAATACGCAGTATTTT
TRBJ2-1,.,TRBV20-1,medium-sized,CSATSMASYNEQFF,TGCAGTGCCACCTCTATGGCCTCCTACAATGAGCAGTTCTTC